Listed below are T cell receptor beta chains from one sample, sequenced in a study of TIL therapy for anti-PD-1-resistant metastatic lung cancer. Only in-frame clones appear in the TCRdb table, and some are missing; sequencing was by immunoSEQ multiplex PCR. Of some 14,000 clones detected, about three fifths appear once; the ten largest clones hold roughly 8.9%. Sequencing used tumor tissue, obtained at baseline. Every receptor here comes from a woman aged 30 to 85 with non-small cell lung cancer. The CDR3 runs from the conserved cysteine through the conserved F or W. D genes are given only for firm matches. Size is stated for part of the rows, as once, few or many counts, or as a class when the clone is expanded.

v_gene,abundance,j_gene,d_gene,CDR3nt,CDR3aa
TRBV6-1,few,TRBJ2-2,NA,TGTGCCAGCACCCAGAGGAGGACCGGGGAGCTGTTTTTT,CASTQRRTGELFF
TRBV4-1,NA,TRBJ2-5,NA,TGCGCCAGCAGCCAATTTAGCGCTCAAGAGACCCAGTACTTC,CASSQFSAQETQYF
TRBV2,NA,TRBJ2-5,TRBD2,TGTGCCAGCAGTGAAGCGGTCGCGGGAGGGAAGACCCAGTACTTC,CASSEAVAGGKTQYF
TRBV28,NA,TRBJ1-5,TRBD1,TGTGCCAGCACCTCCTTGGACAGGCCCGTCAATCAGCCCCAGCATTTT,CASTSLDRPVNQPQHF
TRBV7-3,NA,TRBJ2-1,NA,TGTGCCAGCAGCTTATCTTCCTCAAGCTCCTACAATGAGCAGTTCTTC,CASSLSSSSSYNEQFF
TRBV6-5,NA,TRBJ2-1,NA,TGTGCCAGCAGGGATTTCAATGAGCAGTTCTTC,CASRDFNEQFF
TRBV5-1,NA,TRBJ1-4,NA,TGCGCCAGCAGCTTGGGACAGAATGAAAAACTGGTTTTT,CASSLGQNEKLVF
TRBV10-2,NA,TRBJ2-1,NA,TGCGCCAGCAGATTGAGGGCTAGCCGCGGCAATGAGCAGTTCTTC,CASRLRASRGNEQFF
TRBV18,NA,TRBJ2-1,TRBD2,TGTGCCAGCTCACCCCTAGCGGGGCGGTACAATGAGCAGTTCTTC,CASSPLAGRYNEQFF
TRBV27,NA,TRBJ1-2,NA,TGTGCCAGCAGGGCTTCTGGGACGGCAGCTAACTATGGCTACACCTTC,CASRASGTAANYGYTF
TRBV7-6,NA,TRBJ1-5,NA,TGTGCCAGCAGCTTTGAAGGGCCTAATCAGCCCCAGCATTTT,CASSFEGPNQPQHF
TRBV11-2,NA,TRBJ1-1,NA,TGTGCCAGCAGCTTAGAGAGGAACACTGAAGCTTTCTTT,CASSLERNTEAFF
TRBV5-6,few,TRBJ2-4,TRBD2,TGTGCCAGCAGCTCTAGGACTAGCGGGAGTAACGGGGGGAACATTCAGTACTTC,CASSSRTSGSNGGNIQYF
TRBV7-9,NA,TRBJ2-5,NA,TGTGCCAGCAGCTTAACGGGGACCCGAACCCAAGAGACCCAGTACTTC,CASSLTGTRTQETQYF
TRBV19,NA,TRBJ2-7,NA,TGTGCCAGGCCACTACTCAGCGGCTACTACGAGCAGTACTTC,CARPLLSGYYEQYF
TRBV2,NA,TRBJ2-3,TRBD2,TGTGCCAGCACTCGGCTAGCGGGAGGGCGGGATACGCAGTATTTT,CASTRLAGGRDTQYF
TRBV27,NA,TRBJ1-2,TRBD1,TGTGCCAGCAGACCCCGGGACAGGGGTGCCTATGGCTACACCTTC,CASRPRDRGAYGYTF
TRBV7-2,NA,TRBJ1-2,NA,TGTGCCAGCAGCTTAGCAGGGGGCTATGGCTACACCTTC,CASSLAGGYGYTF
TRBV5-4,NA,TRBJ2-7,NA,TGTGCCAGCAGCCAAGAGGCGGCGGGGTTAACCAAGGAGCAGCTCTTC,CASSQEAAGLTKEQLF
TRBV18,few,TRBJ1-5,NA,TGTGCCAGCGCGGCGGGTAGCAATCAGCCCCAGCATTTT,CASAAGSNQPQHF
TRBV11-2,NA,TRBJ2-1,NA,TGTGCCAGCAGCTTAGATCTTGGCCCCTACAATGAGCAGTTCTTC,CASSLDLGPYNEQFF
TRBV19,NA,TRBJ2-5,NA,TGTGCCAGTAGTCCACCCGAGGGGCACCGGTGGAAGGAGACCCAGTACTTC,CASSPPEGHRWKETQYF
TRBV5-1,NA,TRBJ2-7,TRBD1,TGCGCCACGAGACAGGGGGTATCCTACGAGCAGTACTTC,CATRQGVSYEQYF
TRBV7-8,NA,TRBJ1-6,TRBD1,TGTGCCAGCAGCCCCGGGACAGATAGGGGTTCACCCCTCCACTTT,CASSPGTDRGSPLHF
TRBV5-8,NA,TRBJ2-5,NA,TGTGCCAGCAGCTCTGGGGGATCGGAGACCCAGTACTTC,CASSSGGSETQYF
TRBV20-1,NA,TRBJ2-7,NA,TGCAGTGCTAGAGTTCACTACGAGCAGTACTTC,CSARVHYEQYF
TRBV18,NA,TRBJ1-1,NA,TGTGCCAGCTCACTTCAGGAGAACACTGAAGCTTTCTTT,CASSLQENTEAFF
TRBV4-3,NA,TRBJ1-1,TRBD1,TGCGCCAGCAGCCAAGGAGACAGGGAGACTGAAGCTTTCTTT,CASSQGDRETEAFF
TRBV30,NA,TRBJ2-7,NA,TGTGCCTGGACGAGGGGCGCCCTGGGCGAGCAGTACTTC,CAWTRGALGEQYF
TRBV19,few,TRBJ2-3,NA,TGTGCCAGCAGTGGGGGGGCCGGGTCAGATACGCAGTATTTT,CASSGGAGSDTQYF
TRBV14,NA,TRBJ2-1,NA,TGTGCCAGCAGCCAAGGTAGCATGGAGCAGTTCTTC,CASSQGSMEQFF
TRBV5-4,NA,TRBJ2-3,NA,TGTGCCAGCAGCTCCAACACAGATACGCAGTATTTT,CASSSNTDTQYF
TRBV19,once,TRBJ1-3,NA,TGTGCCAGTAGTGTGGACTGGGGAAGAAACACCATATATTTT,CASSVDWGRNTIYF
TRBV11-2,few,TRBJ2-1,TRBD1,TGTGCCAGCAGCCTGGGACAGGGGAGTAATGAGCAGTTCTTC,CASSLGQGSNEQFF
TRBV6-6,few,TRBJ2-5,NA,TGTGCCAGCAGTACCGGAGGTCCAAAAGAGACCCAGTACTTC,CASSTGGPKETQYF
TRBV11-1,NA,TRBJ2-7,NA,TGTGCCAGCGCCCCGGGTCTCTCCTACGAGCAGTACTTC,CASAPGLSYEQYF
TRBV7-9,few,TRBJ1-3,NA,TGTGCCAGCAGCTCTACCCGGGGCAGCTTTGGAAACACCATATATTTT,CASSSTRGSFGNTIYF
TRBV28,NA,TRBJ2-2,NA,TGTGCCAGCAGTGAGGGCTGGCGTGCCGGGGAGCTGTTTTTT,CASSEGWRAGELFF
TRBV5-6,NA,TRBJ2-1,TRBD1,TGTGCCAGCAGCTTGGGACAGGGCAAGTACAATGAGCAGTTCTTC,CASSLGQGKYNEQFF
TRBV19,NA,TRBJ1-1,NA,TGTGCCAGTACCAAGACAGGAATGAACACTGAAGCTTTCTTT,CASTKTGMNTEAFF